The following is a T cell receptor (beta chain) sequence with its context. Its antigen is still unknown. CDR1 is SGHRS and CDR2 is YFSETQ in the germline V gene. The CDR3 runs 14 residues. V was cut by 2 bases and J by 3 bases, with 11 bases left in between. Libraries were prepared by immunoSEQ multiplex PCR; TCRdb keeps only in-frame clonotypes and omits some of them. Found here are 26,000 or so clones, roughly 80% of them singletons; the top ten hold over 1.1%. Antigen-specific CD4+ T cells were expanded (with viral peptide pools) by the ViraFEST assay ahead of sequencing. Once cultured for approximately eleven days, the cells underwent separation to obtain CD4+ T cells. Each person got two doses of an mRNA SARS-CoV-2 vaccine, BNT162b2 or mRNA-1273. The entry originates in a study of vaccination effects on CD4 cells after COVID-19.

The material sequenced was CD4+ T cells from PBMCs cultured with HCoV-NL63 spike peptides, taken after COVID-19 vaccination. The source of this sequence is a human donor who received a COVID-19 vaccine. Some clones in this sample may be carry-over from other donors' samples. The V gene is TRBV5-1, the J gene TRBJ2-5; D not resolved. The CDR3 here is CASSFQVVEETQYF. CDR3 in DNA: TGCGCCAGCAGCTTTCAGGTGGTAGAAGAGACCCAGTACTTC.